This T cell receptor beta chain was identified in a study of T cells in Graves' hyperthyroidism and ophthalmopathy. The CDR3 covers 13 residues. Germline CDR1 is SEHNR and CDR2 is FQNEAQ (reference sequence). After removal of 6 bases from V and 4 bases from J, the junction contained 2 bases not matched to a gene. In its sample, this clonotype was seen many times. Amplification of TCR beta CDR3 regions was performed using RNA transcripts as template. First-round RT-PCR with HTBI primers amplified the TCR CDR3 region. TCRdb processed the multiplex PCR reads anew with MiXCR; each CDR3 protein has one entry. This table has roughly 840,000 distinct CDR3 sequences, over 35% appearing once.

V is TRBV7-9 and J is TRBJ1-5, with 8 bases identical to TRBD1. The receptor was derived from a man between 18 and 35 years old with Graves' hyperthyroidism. Sequencing used blood. The CDR3 sequence is CASSNRGNQPQHF. CDR3 DNA sequence: TGTGCCAGCAGTAACAGGGGGAATCAGCCCCAGCATTTT. Full variable domain (remainder filled in from reference TRBV7-9 and TRBJ1-5): DTGVSQNPRHKITKRGQNVTFRCDPISEHNRLYWYRQTLGQGPEFLTYFQNEAQLEKSRLLSDRFSAERPKGSFSTLEIQRTEQGDSAMYLCASSNRGNQPQHFGDGTRLSIL.